One and the same sample provided the 10 T cell receptor beta chains below, sequenced in a study of T cells after yellow fever vaccination. Each CDR3 protein gets one entry after TCRdb re-called the 5' RACE reads with MiXCR. This table holds about 330,000 distinct CDR3 sequences, roughly 4.3% found once. Here the sequenced sample was PBMCs, taken 5 days after the yellow fever booster vaccination. The receptors originated from a man in his late teens or twenties who received the YFV17D yellow fever vaccine.

This clonotype was seen repeatedly, ten times or more. The rearrangement joins TRBV25-1 to TRBJ1-5; D remains ambiguous. Between the trimmed V and J ends, which lost 1 base and 3 bases, there was a span of 13 bases. This CDR3 contains 16 residues. Germline CDR1 MGHDK, CDR2 SYGVNS. CDR3 nucleotides: TGTGCCAGCAGTGAATTGGGAGGCCACGACAATCAGCCCCAGCATTTT. It translates to CASSELGGHDNQPQHF. Supplemented by reference TRBV25-1 and TRBJ1-5, the full variable domain reads EADIYQTPRYLVIGTGKKITLECSQTMGHDKMYWYQQDPGMELHLIHYSYGVNSTEKGDLSSESTVSRIRTEHFPLTLESARPSHTSQYLCASSELGGHDNQPQHFGDGTRLSIL.

Many counts were recorded for this clonotype. V usage is TRBV5-1 and J usage is TRBJ2-7; either TRBD1 or TRBD2 may fit D (6 bases each). CDR1 is SGHRS and CDR2 is YFSETQ in the germline V gene. The CDR3 consists of 15 residues. V lost 2 bases to trimming and J lost 0 bases, with 12 bases between them. The CDR3 sequence is CASSFTGAISYEQYF. DNA for the CDR3: TGCGCCAGCAGCTTCACGGGGGCGATCTCCTACGAGCAGTACTTC.

The chain has TRBV11-2 and TRBJ1-2; D is undetermined. V was cut by 5 bases and J by 2 bases, with 9 bases left in between. Germline loops: CDR1 SGHAT, CDR2 FQNNGV. The CDR3 totals 13 residues. The CDR3 bases are TGTGCCAGCAGCCCCGAGGCAAACTATGGCTACACCTTC. It encodes CASSPEANYGYTF.

The chain joins TRBV15 to TRBJ2-2, with D perhaps assigned TRBD1 or TRBD2 (5 bases each). Between the trimmed V and J ends, which lost 1 base and 5 bases, there was a span of 14 bases. Germline V lookup: CDR1 LNHNV, CDR2 YYDKDF (reference sequence). This CDR3 region has 16 residues. The CDR3 nucleotides are TGTGCCACCAGCAGAGCGGGCCTCGAGGGGACCGGGGAGCTGTTTTTT. Translated: CATSRAGLEGTGELFF.

Only a few counts were recorded for this clonotype. V usage is TRBV7-2 and J usage is TRBJ1-2; the D is unclear. Germline V gene lookup returns CDR1 SGHTA and CDR2 FQGNSA. V lost 6 bases to trimming and J lost 4 bases, with 6 bases between them. The CDR3 is made up of 11 amino acids. The CDR3 spells CASREFYGYTF. The CDR3 bases are TGTGCCAGCAGGGAATTCTATGGCTACACCTTC.

In its sample, this clonotype was seen a few times. The gene calls are TRBV10-1 and TRBJ1-2; 9 nucleotides match TRBD1. The CDR3 contains 16 residues. V was pared by 8 bases and J by 5 bases, with 15 bases of the junction left unmatched. Germline-derived CDR1 and CDR2 are WNHNN and SYGVQD (reference sequence). The CDR3 region is CASSGTGRNLAYGYTF. In DNA, the CDR3 is TGCGCCAGCTCCGGGACAGGGAGGAATCTGGCATATGGCTACACCTTC.

In its sample, this clonotype was seen a few times. The V and J genes are TRBV6-5 and TRBJ1-6; 10 nucleotides line up with TRBD1. The CDR3 covers 15 residues. J gave up 9 bases and V 2 bases, and 4 bases lay outside the gene matches. Germline loops: CDR1 MNHEY, CDR2 SVGAGI. The CDR3 DNA reads as TGTGCCAGCAGTTACCTGGACAGGGGGGGTTCACCCCTCCACTTT. Protein sequence: CASSYLDRGGSPLHF.

The J gene is TRBJ2-1, the V gene TRBV7-2, with D possibly TRBD2 on 7 matching bases. V lost 2 bases and J lost 3, with 14 bases in between. The CDR3 runs to 16 residues. Germline V lookup: CDR1 SGHTA, CDR2 FQGNSA. CDR3 nucleotides: TGTGCCAGCAGCTTAAGAGGGGGGGCAGTCTACAATGAGCAGTTCTTC. Translating gives CASSLRGGAVYNEQFF.

V usage is TRBV15 and J usage is TRBJ2-3; D possibly corresponds to TRBD1 (6 bases). Deletions cut 0 bases from V and 4 bases from J, with 11 bases between. Germline V CDR1 and CDR2: LNHNV, YYDKDF (reference sequence). The CDR3 has 15 amino acids. CDR3 protein: CATSRERGFADTQYF. Written as DNA, the CDR3 is TGTGCCACCAGCAGAGAGAGGGGGTTCGCAGATACGCAGTATTTT.

This clonotype showed up many times. The rearrangement uses TRBV6-2 or TRBV6-3 and TRBJ1-1; D remains unclear. The CDR3 sequence is 13 residues long. Germline V gene data show CDR1 as MNHEY and CDR2 as SVGEGT. Trimming shortened V by 8 bases and J by 0 bases, and 10 bases separated the two germline ends. CDR3 nucleotide sequence: TGTGCCAGCTCAAGTAACATGAACACTGAAGCTTTCTTT. Its translation is CASSSNMNTEAFF.